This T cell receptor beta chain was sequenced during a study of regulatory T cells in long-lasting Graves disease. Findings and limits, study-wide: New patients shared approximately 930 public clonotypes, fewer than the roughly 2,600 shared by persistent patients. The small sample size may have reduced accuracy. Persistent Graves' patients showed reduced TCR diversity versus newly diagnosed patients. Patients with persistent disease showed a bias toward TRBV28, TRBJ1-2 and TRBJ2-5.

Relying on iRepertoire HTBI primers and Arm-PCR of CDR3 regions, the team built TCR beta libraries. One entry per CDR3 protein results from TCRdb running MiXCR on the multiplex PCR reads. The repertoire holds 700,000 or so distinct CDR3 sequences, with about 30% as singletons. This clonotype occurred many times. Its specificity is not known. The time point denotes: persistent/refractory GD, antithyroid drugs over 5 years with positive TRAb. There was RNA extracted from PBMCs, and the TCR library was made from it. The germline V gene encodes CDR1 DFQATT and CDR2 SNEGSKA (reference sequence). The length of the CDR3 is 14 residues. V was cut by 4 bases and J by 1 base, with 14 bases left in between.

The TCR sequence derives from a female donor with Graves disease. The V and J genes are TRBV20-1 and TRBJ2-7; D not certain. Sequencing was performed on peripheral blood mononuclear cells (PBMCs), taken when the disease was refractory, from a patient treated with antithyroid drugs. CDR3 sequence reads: CSAIFAARSYEQYF. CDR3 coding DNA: TGCAGTGCTATCTTTGCCGCCCGGTCCTACGAGCAGTACTTC.